The present entry profiles one T cell receptor (beta chain) with its context. This CDR3 contains 17 residues. The V and J ends lost 0 bases and 3 bases, in that order; junction bases with no gene match: 8. In germline, CDR1 is GTSNPN, CDR2 SVGIG (reference sequence). These data come from a study of T-cell reconstitution after alpha-beta-depleted transplantation in children. The library targeted TCRbeta and was prepared with unique molecular identifiers. TCRdb re-analysed the PCR reads in MiXCR, keeping a single row per CDR3 protein. The repertoire consists of about 500,000 distinct CDR3 sequences, with around a third occurring once and the leading ten covering 2% to 3%.

The starting material was PBMCs from the stem cell graft donor, obtained from the stem cell graft. This clonotype originated in a human donor who donated a stem cell graft to a child with aplastic anemia. The chain links TRBV30 to TRBJ2-5; 12 bases align to TRBD2. CDR3 sequence (DNA): TGTGCCTGGAGTGTCTCCAGGACTAGCGGGACGGAAGAGACCCAGTACTTC. Translating it yields CAWSVSRTSGTEETQYF.